This T cell receptor beta chain was observed in a study of OX40 agonist ivuxolimab in advanced cancers. About the research overall: Ivuxolimab, an antibody acting as an agonist of OX40 (CD134), was used to treat patients. Those enrolled were 80% to 85% male, with a mean age of approximately 60 years and ages from about 20 to 80. Study results and caveats: Clonal expansion was seen in CD4+ and CD8+ blood T cells by week 6 at 0.1 to 3.0 mg/kg. Expanded peripheral T-cell antigen specificity went undetermined.

Here immunoSEQ multiplex PCR was the method, and the copy in TCRdb shows in-frame clones only, minus some. Found here are about 82,000 clones, 70% to 90% of them singletons; the top ten hold approximately 0.85%. Germline CDR1 SGHDN, CDR2 FVKESK. J was trimmed by 1 base and V by 4 bases; bases with no gene match: 4. The length of the CDR3 is 16 residues. Concerning this clone: Antigen unknown.

This sample comprised CD4+ or CD8+ T cells sorted from blood, obtained in a trial of the OX40 agonist ivuxolimab. This clonotype originated in an adult with an advanced solid tumor such as melanoma, head and neck, liver or kidney cancer. The J gene is TRBJ2-3, the V gene TRBV14; TRBD2 matches at 11 bases. This CDR3 reads CASSPLAGARTDTQYF. Written as DNA, the CDR3 is TGTGCCAGCAGCCCACTAGCGGGGGCCCGCACAGATACGCAGTATTTT.